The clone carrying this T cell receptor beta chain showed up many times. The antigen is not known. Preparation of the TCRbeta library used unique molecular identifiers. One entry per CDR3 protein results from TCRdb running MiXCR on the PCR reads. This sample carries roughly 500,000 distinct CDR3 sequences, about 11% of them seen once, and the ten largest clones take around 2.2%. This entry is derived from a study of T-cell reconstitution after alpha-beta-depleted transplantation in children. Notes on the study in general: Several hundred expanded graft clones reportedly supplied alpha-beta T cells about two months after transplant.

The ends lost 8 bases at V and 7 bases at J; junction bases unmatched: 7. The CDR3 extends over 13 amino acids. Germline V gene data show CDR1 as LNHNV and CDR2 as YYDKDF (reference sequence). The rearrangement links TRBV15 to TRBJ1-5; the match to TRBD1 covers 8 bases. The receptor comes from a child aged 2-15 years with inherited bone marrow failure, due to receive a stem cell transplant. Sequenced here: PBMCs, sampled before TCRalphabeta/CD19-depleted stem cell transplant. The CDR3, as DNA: TGTGCCACCGGGCAGGACAGGGAGCAGCCCCAGCATTTT. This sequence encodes CATGQDREQPQHF.